These 23 T cell receptor beta chains came from one sample sequenced in a study of blood T cell repertoires in COVID-19. Assay used: immunoSEQ multiplex PCR; TCRdb lists only in-frame clones, some missing. This sample carries about 65,000 clones, 75% to 85% of them seen once, and the ten largest clones take under 15%. Source material: peripheral blood. The receptors here all came from a man aged 80 or over with acute or convalescent COVID-19.

The V call is TRBV4-2, the J call TRBJ2-5; possibly TRBD2 for D (6 bases). The V end was cut by 1 base, the J end by 4 bases, with 10 bases between. The CDR3 runs 14 residues. Germline V gives CDR1 LGHNA, CDR2 YNFKEQ. The CDR3 nucleotides are TGTGCCAGCAGCCAAGGCCGGGAGCGAGAGACCCAGTACTTC. Protein sequence: CASSQGRERETQYF.

The chain recombines TRBV7-9 with TRBJ1-2, with D hard to call. Between the trimmed V and J ends, which lost 2 bases and 0 bases, there was a span of 10 bases. Germline V gene sequence: CDR1 SEHNR, CDR2 FQNEAQ (reference sequence). The CDR3 totals 15 residues. The CDR3 nucleotides read TGTGCCAGCAGCTTAATTCCGGGATCTAACTATGGCTACACCTTC. As protein: CASSLIPGSNYGYTF.

The chain uses TRBV27 and TRBJ2-1, with D perhaps matching TRBD1 (6 bases). The CDR3 spans 14 residues. CDR1 is MNHEY, CDR2 SMNVEV, per germline (reference sequence). Trimming shortened V by 6 bases and J by 2 bases, and 11 bases separated the two germline ends. The CDR3 DNA reads as TGTGCCAGCAGCAGGGGACGGACCTACAATGAGCAGTTCTTC. Translating gives CASSRGRTYNEQFF.

This chain connects TRBV6-5 to TRBJ1-3; TRBD1 aligns across 7 bases. There are 16 residues in the CDR3. Germline V CDR1 and CDR2: MNHEY, SVGAGI. V shed 0 bases and J 0 bases; nucleotides not matched to a gene: 2. The CDR3: CASSYSGTVSGNTIYF. CDR3 DNA: TGTGCCAGCAGTTACTCTGGGACAGTCTCTGGAAACACCATATATTTT.

The chain joins TRBV12-5 to TRBJ1-2; 8 bases align to TRBD1. The J segment lost 4 bases and the V segment lost 6 bases, leaving 7 bases of the junction unmatched. This CDR3 is built from 14 residues. The germline CDR1 and CDR2 sequences are LGHNT and FRNRAP. The CDR3 DNA follows: TGTGCTAGTGGCCATCAAGACAGGGGCTATGGCTACACCTTC. This translates into CASGHQDRGYGYTF.

J is TRBJ1-4 and V is TRBV29-1, with a possible D match to TRBD1 (6 bases). V was shortened by 4 bases and J by 8 bases, with 11 bases between the two germline ends. Germline lookup yields CDR1 SQVTM and CDR2 ANQGSEA. CDR3 length: 12 residues. Here the CDR3 DNA reads TGCAGCGTTGGTGGGGGCGACGAAAAACTGTTTTTT. This sequence encodes CSVGGGDEKLFF.

The rearrangement joins TRBV6-5 to TRBJ2-3; D perhaps matches TRBD2 (5 bases). Germline CDR1 is MNHEY and CDR2 is SVGAGI. The length of the CDR3 is 14 residues. The V end was cut by 5 bases, the J end by 3 bases, with 12 bases between. The CDR3 reads CASSIRTGTDTQYF. The CDR3 nucleotides read TGTGCCAGCAGTATACGGACGGGGACAGATACGCAGTATTTT.

The rearrangement uses TRBV5-5 and TRBJ2-1; 8 bases match TRBD1. CDR1 SGHKS and CDR2 YYEKEE come from the germline V gene (reference sequence). The CDR3 loop spans 19 amino acids. V shed 3 bases and J 9 bases; nucleotides not matched to a gene: 23. Here the CDR3 DNA reads TGTGCCAGCAGCTCAATGACAGGGGTCACACTGCGCGGTTCGTTTGAGCAGTTCTTC. It specifies CASSSMTGVTLRGSFEQFF.

The chain is built from TRBV16 and TRBJ1-6, with 9 bases identical to TRBD1. The junction had 6 bases not matched to a gene; V was cut back by 3 bases and J by 9 bases. This CDR3 comprises 15 residues. Germline V gene sequence: CDR1 KGHSY, CDR2 FQNENV. The DNA of the CDR3 is TGTGCCAGCAGCCAGGCCGGGACAGGGACTTCACCCCTCCACTTT. Translating it yields CASSQAGTGTSPLHF.

This clone was seen just once. This chain links TRBV5-5 with TRBJ2-5, with 12 bases fitting TRBD2. This CDR3 is built from 18 residues. Germline V gene sequence: CDR1 SGHKS, CDR2 YYEKEE (reference sequence). V dropped 0 bases and J dropped 1; count of bases not matched to a gene: 7. CDR3 sequence reads: CASSLGLAGGSGQETQYF. For the CDR3, the DNA is TGTGCCAGCAGCTTGGGGCTAGCGGGGGGGTCGGGCCAAGAGACCCAGTACTTC.

The chain employs TRBV11-1 and TRBJ2-7; D unresolved. This CDR3 has 12 residues. With 3 bases removed from V and 3 bases from J, the gap between germline ends came to 6 bases. Germline V gene sequence: CDR1 SGHAT, CDR2 FQDESV (reference sequence). The CDR3 bases are TGTGCCAGCAGCTTGGAGCGCTACGAGCAGTACTTC. Translating gives CASSLERYEQYF.

The V call is TRBV11-3, the J call TRBJ2-3, with D unclear. Germline CDR1 reads SGHNT; CDR2 reads YENEEA. There are 13 residues in the CDR3. The V gene lost 5 bases and the J gene lost 0 bases, with 6 bases spanning the gap. DNA for the CDR3: TGTGCCAGCAGCCCCTCTAGCACAGATACGCAGTATTTT. It is translated as CASSPSSTDTQYF.

The chain combines TRBV6-5 with TRBJ1-1; 8 bases map to TRBD1. The trim removed 6 bases at V and 6 bases at J, leaving 12 bases unmatched. There are 15 residues in the CDR3. Germline-derived CDR1 and CDR2 are MNHEY and SVGAGI. CDR3 DNA: TGTGCCAGCAGCAAGCGAGACAGGGGAAGTGCTGAAGCTTTCTTT. Translated, it gives CASSKRDRGSAEAFF.

In its sample, this clone ranks as medium-sized. The CDR3 sequence is CASSLVGTGILAGELFF. CDR3 nucleotide sequence: TGTGCCAGCAGCTTGGTTGGGACAGGGATTTTGGCCGGGGAGCTGTTTTTT. The chain couples TRBV5-6 to TRBJ2-2; TRBD1 aligns across 9 bases. The CDR3 extends over 17 amino acids. Germline CDR1 reads SGHDT; CDR2 reads YYEEEE. Unmatched junction bases numbered 9, after V lost 0 bases and J lost 6 bases.

CDR3 residues: CASSQGNYGYTF. In nucleotides, the CDR3 is TGTGCCAGCAGCCAGGGGAACTATGGCTACACCTTC. V usage is TRBV12-3 or TRBV12-4 and J usage is TRBJ1-2; D possibly corresponds to TRBD1 (6 bases). V was pared by 6 bases and J by 2 bases, with 7 bases between. The CDR3 is 12 residues long.

The chain recombines TRBV4-1 with TRBJ2-2; D not certain. Germline CDR1 and CDR2: MGHRA and YSYEKL. Deletions cut 0 bases from V and 8 bases from J, with 10 bases between. The CDR3 is made up of 14 amino acids. CDR3 region: CASSQDTLDGELFF. The CDR3 coding sequence is TGCGCCAGCAGCCAAGACACCTTAGATGGGGAGCTGTTTTTT.

This chain connects TRBV5-6 to TRBJ2-7; 8 nucleotides line up with TRBD2. Trimming cost V 1 base and J 2 bases; bases outside gene matches: 8. In germline, CDR1 is SGHDT, CDR2 YYEEEE. The CDR3 sequence is 16 residues long. CDR3 region: CASSLTGGGDPYEQYF. The CDR3 nucleotides are TGTGCCAGCAGCTTGACGGGAGGGGGAGACCCCTACGAGCAGTACTTC.

The chain combines TRBV10-2 with TRBJ1-2; D ambiguous. The germline V and J ends were trimmed by 6 bases and 8 bases, with 22 bases remaining between them. CDR1 and CDR2 from the germline V gene are WSHSY and SAAADI. The CDR3 totals 15 residues. Here the CDR3 DNA reads TGCGCCAGCAGCGACCCGCAGGCGATGGGCTTGGGCTACACCTTC. Translating it yields CASSDPQAMGLGYTF.

V gene TRBV2 combines with J gene TRBJ2-7; D may be TRBD1 (6 bases). Germline V gene sequence: CDR1 SNHLY, CDR2 FYNNEI. V was cut by 10 bases and J by 1 base, with 17 bases left in between. The CDR3 is made up of 14 amino acids. In nucleotides, the CDR3 is TGTGCCAATACCTTGGCGGACAGTTCCTACGAGCAGTACTTC. It specifies CANTLADSSYEQYF. The whole variable domain, remainder taken from reference TRBV2 and TRBJ2-7, is EPEVTQTPSHQVTQMGQEVILRCVPISNHLYFYWYRQILGQKVEFLVSFYNNEISEKSEIFDDQFSVERPDGSNFTLKIRSTKLEDSAMYFCANTLADSSYEQYFGPGTRLTVT.

This sequence joins TRBV19 and TRBJ2-6; D remains unclear. The V and J ends lost 1 base and 3 bases respectively, with 10 bases between them. The CDR3 sequence is 16 residues long. Germline V gene sequence: CDR1 LNHDA, CDR2 SQIVND (reference sequence). The CDR3 loop is CASSIGVGLGANVLTF. For the CDR3, the DNA is TGTGCCAGTAGTATAGGGGTTGGGCTTGGGGCCAACGTCCTGACTTTC.

This clone came up a few times. The chain combines TRBV15 with TRBJ1-1, with D unclear. CDR1 is LNHNV and CDR2 is YYDKDF in the germline V gene (reference sequence). This CDR3 is 15 amino acids long. Trimming stripped 5 bases from V and 6 bases from J, with 19 bases between. CDR3 sequence reads: CATSPPGTGKAEAFF. The CDR3 coding sequence is TGTGCCACCAGCCCCCCCGGAACGGGTAAGGCTGAAGCTTTCTTT.

The DNA for the CDR3 is TGTGCCAGCAGCGGATCCCCCTACTTTGAACTGACAGGACGCGGCTACACCTTC. It encodes CASSGSPYFELTGRGYTF. V is TRBV14 and J is TRBJ1-2, with TRBD1 as a possible D gene (6 bases). V was shortened by 5 bases and J by 8 bases, with 30 bases between the two germline ends. The germline gives CDR1 SGHDN, CDR2 FVKESK. The CDR3 sequence is 18 residues long.

The chain employs TRBV21-1 and TRBJ2-5; TRBD2, as called in the table, went unchecked against the DNA. TRBV21-1 is a known pseudogene. This CDR3 comprises 12 residues. This CDR3 is CASSTFLETQYF. The CDR3, as DNA: TGTGCCAGCAGCACCTTCCTAGAGACCCAGTACTTC.